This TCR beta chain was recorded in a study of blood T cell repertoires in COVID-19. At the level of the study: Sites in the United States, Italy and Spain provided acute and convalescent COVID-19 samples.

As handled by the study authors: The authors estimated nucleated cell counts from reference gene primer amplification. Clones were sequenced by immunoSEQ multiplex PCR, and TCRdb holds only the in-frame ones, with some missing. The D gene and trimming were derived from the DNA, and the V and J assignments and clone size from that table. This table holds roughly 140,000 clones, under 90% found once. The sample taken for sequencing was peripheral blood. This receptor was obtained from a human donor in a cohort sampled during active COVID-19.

CDR3: CASSDRQGTINYGYTF. Written as DNA, the CDR3 is TGTGCCAGCAGCGATCGACAGGGGACAATTAACTATGGCTACACCTTC. The genes are TRBV9 and TRBJ1-2, with TRBD1 identical over 8 bases. This CDR3 spans 16 amino acids. Germline trimming cut 3 bases from V and 1 base from J; bases unmatched to any gene: 8. The V gene's germline CDR1 is SGDLS and CDR2 YYNGEE. The variable domain in full, with the rest retrieved from reference TRBV9 and TRBJ1-2, is DSGVTQTPKHLITATGQRVTLRCSPRSGDLSVYWYQQSLDQGLQFLIQYYNGEERAKGNILERFSAQQFPDLHSELNLSSLELGDSALYFCASSDRQGTINYGYTFGSGTRLTVV.